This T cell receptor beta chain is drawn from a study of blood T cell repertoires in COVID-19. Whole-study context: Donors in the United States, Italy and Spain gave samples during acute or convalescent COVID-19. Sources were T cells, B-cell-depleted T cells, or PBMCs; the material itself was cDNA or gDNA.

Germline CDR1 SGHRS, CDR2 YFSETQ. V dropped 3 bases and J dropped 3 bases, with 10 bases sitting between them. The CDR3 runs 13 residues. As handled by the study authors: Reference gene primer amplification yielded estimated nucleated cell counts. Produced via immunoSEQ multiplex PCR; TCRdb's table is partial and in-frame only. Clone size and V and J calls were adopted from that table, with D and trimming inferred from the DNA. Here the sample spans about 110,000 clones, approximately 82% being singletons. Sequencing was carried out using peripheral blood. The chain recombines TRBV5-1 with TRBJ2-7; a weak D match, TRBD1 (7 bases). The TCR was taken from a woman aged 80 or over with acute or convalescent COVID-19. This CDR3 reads CASSWRDSYEQYF. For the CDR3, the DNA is TGCGCCAGCAGCTGGCGGGACAGCTACGAGCAGTACTTC.